Listed below are T cell receptor beta chains from one sample, sequenced in a study of Ad26.COV2.S vaccination and SARS-CoV-2 variants. Clones were read by immunoSEQ multiplex PCR, and TCRdb kept only the in-frame ones, dropping some. Of over 100,000 clones listed, around three quarters are singletons. The starting material was peripheral blood, obtained after recovery from COVID-19. These receptors came from a human donor who had recovered from COVID-19. The CDR3 runs from the conserved cysteine through the conserved F or W. The order of the fields is J gene, V gene, clone size, D gene, CDR3 DNA, CDR3 protein. The D gene is left open where the match is weak. Size is stated for part of the rows, as once, few or many counts, or as a class when the clone is expanded.

>TRBJ2-7|TRBV7-9|once|TRBD1
TGTGCCAGCAGCTCCCAGGGGGTAGGGTACGAGCAGTACTTC
CASSSQGVGYEQYF
>TRBJ1-5|TRBV29-1|NA|NA
TGCAGCGTCTCGCAGGGAGTGGATCAGCCCCAGCATTTT
CSVSQGVDQPQHF
>TRBJ2-5|TRBV27|once|NA
TGTGCCAGCACCCCATTAGGGTCTCAAGAGACCCAGTACTTC
CASTPLGSQETQYF
>TRBJ2-7|TRBV10-3|NA|NA
TGTGCCATCAGCTCCGGAGGGAGTCCAACCTACGAGCAGTACTTC
CAISSGGSPTYEQYF
>TRBJ1-4|TRBV10-3|NA|NA
TGTGCCATCAGTGCAGGGATCGATAATGAAAAACTGTTTTTT
CAISAGIDNEKLFF
>TRBJ2-1|TRBV6-5|NA|NA
TGTGCCAGCAGCAACTTGGGGGTCGATGAGCAGTTCTTC
CASSNLGVDEQFF
>TRBJ2-3|TRBV19|NA|NA
TGTGCCAGTAGTGGACAGCCTCGGGGGACAGATACGCAGTATTTT
CASSGQPRGTDTQYF
>TRBJ2-7|TRBV5-4|few|TRBD1
TGTGCCAGCAGCTGGGACAGGAACTACGAGCAGTACTTC
CASSWDRNYEQYF
>TRBJ1-2|TRBV4-3|NA|NA
TGCGCCAGCAGCCAAGATTCGGGGAGGGACTATGGCTACACCTTC
CASSQDSGRDYGYTF
>TRBJ2-1|TRBV4-3|NA|NA
TGCGCCAGCAGCCCTTTTGGGGCTAGCGCTGAGCAGTTCTTC
CASSPFGASAEQFF
>TRBJ1-4|TRBV19|NA|NA
TGTGCCAGTAGTCGGAACCAGGGCGGTGAAAAACTGTTTTTT
CASSRNQGGEKLFF
>TRBJ1-1|TRBV5-1|NA|NA
TGCGCCAGCAGCTTGGTGATTGGGCAGGAGGCTGAAGCTTTCTTT
CASSLVIGQEAEAFF
>TRBJ2-1|TRBV5-1|NA|NA
TGCGCCAGCAGCATAGGGGTCAGCTCCTACAATGAGCAGTTCTTC
CASSIGVSSYNEQFF
>TRBJ1-1|TRBV3-1/TRBV3-2|once|NA
TGTGCCAGCAGCCAAGTGGGGGGCACTGAAGCTTTCTTT
CASSQVGGTEAFF
>TRBJ1-2|TRBV12-3/TRBV12-4|NA|NA
TGTGCCAGCAGCCGTGCAATCTATGGCTACACCTTC
CASSRAIYGYTF
>TRBJ2-3|TRBV3-1/TRBV3-2|NA|TRBD2
TGTGCCAGCAGTCGAGCGGGAAGCACAGATACGCAGTATTTT
CASSRAGSTDTQYF
>TRBJ1-1|TRBV28|once|TRBD1
TGTGCCAGCAGTTTGGACAGGTTGGTCGGTGAAGCTTTCTTT
CASSLDRLVGEAFF
>TRBJ2-2|TRBV12-5|NA|TRBD1
TGTGCTAGTGGTTTGGGACAGGGGAACACCGGGGAGCTGTTTTTT
CASGLGQGNTGELFF
>TRBJ2-1|TRBV6-5|once|TRBD1
TGTGCCAGCAGGGGGGACAGCTACAATGAGCAGTTCTTC
CASRGDSYNEQFF
>TRBJ1-2|TRBV3-1/TRBV3-2|NA|NA
TGTGCCAGCAGCCGGATGGTGGGGGCGAAATATGGCTACACCTTC
CASSRMVGAKYGYTF
>TRBJ1-4|TRBV28|few|NA
TGTGCCAGCAGTTTAAAGGAGACGCCCAATGAAAAACTGTTTTTT
CASSLKETPNEKLFF
>TRBJ2-7|TRBV7-2|NA|NA
TGTGCCAGCAGCCCACGGTTCGGAAAGCAGTACTTC
CASSPRFGKQYF
>TRBJ1-4|TRBV4-3|NA|NA
TGCGCCAGCGCGTTAGATAGACTTGAAAAACTGTTTTTT
CASALDRLEKLFF
>TRBJ1-6|TRBV6-5|NA|TRBD1
TGTGTCGGACAGGGAAATTCACCCCTCCACTTT
CVGQGNSPLHF
>TRBJ2-6|TRBV5-6|NA|TRBD1
TGTGCCAGCAGCTCCCGGGACAGGGGGCTGGCTGGGGCCAACGTCCTGACTTTC
CASSSRDRGLAGANVLTF
>TRBJ2-5|TRBV10-3|NA|TRBD1
TGTGCCATCAGTGCCCGACAGGGAGAACAAGAGACCCAGTACTTC
CAISARQGEQETQYF
>TRBJ2-2|TRBV6-4|NA|NA
TGTGCCAGCAGTACAGGGATCGGGGAGCTGTTTTTT
CASSTGIGELFF
>TRBJ2-2|TRBV10-3|NA|NA
TGTGCCATTGGGGACGGGGCCGGGGAGCTGTTTTTT
CAIGDGAGELFF
>TRBJ2-2|TRBV2|NA|TRBD1
TGTGCCAGCAGTGAAGAGGGGGCGTCGAACACCGGGGAGCTGTTTTTT
CASSEEGASNTGELFF